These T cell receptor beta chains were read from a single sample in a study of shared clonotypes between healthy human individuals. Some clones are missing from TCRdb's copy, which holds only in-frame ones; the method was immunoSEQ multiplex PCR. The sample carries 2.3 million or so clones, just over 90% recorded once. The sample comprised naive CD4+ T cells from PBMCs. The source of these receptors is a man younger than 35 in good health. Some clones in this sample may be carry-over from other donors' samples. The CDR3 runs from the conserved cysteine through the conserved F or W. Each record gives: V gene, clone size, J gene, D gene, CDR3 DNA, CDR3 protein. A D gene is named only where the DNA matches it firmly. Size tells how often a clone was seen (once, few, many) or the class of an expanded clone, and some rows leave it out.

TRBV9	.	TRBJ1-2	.	TGTGCCAGCAGCCGGGAGTCGTATGGCTACACCTTC	CASSRESYGYTF
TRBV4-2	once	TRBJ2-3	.	TGTGCCAGCAGCGGAGGAGATACAGATACGCAGTATTTT	CASSGGDTDTQYF
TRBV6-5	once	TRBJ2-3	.	TGTGCCAGCAGTTACCAGGACAGATCACGAGTATACACTTTT	CASSYQDRSRVYTF
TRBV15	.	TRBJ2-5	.	TGTGCCACCAGCAGAGCTCCGGGAGAGACCCAGTACTTC	CATSRAPGETQYF
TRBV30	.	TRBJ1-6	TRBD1	TGTGCCTGGAGTGTAGACAGGGCGAGCTCCTATAATTCACCCCTCCACTTT	CAWSVDRASSYNSPLHF
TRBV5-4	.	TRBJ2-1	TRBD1	TGTGCCAGCAGCTGGGAGCGGCCAGGGGGAGACAATGAGCAGTTCTTC	CASSWERPGGDNEQFF
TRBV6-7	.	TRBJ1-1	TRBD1	TGTGCCAGCAGTTACAGGGGGCGGATGGCTGAAGCTTTCTTT	CASSYRGRMAEAFF
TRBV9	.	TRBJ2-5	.	TGTGCCAGCAGCCCCAGGAAGGGAGGCCAAGAGACCCAGTACTTC	CASSPRKGGQETQYF
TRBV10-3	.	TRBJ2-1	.	TGTGCCATCAGTGAGCCAACTAGCAATGAGCAGTTCTTC	CAISEPTSNEQFF
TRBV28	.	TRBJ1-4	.	TGTGCCAGCAGTCGAGGCAGGGAAAAACTGTTTTTT	CASSRGREKLFF
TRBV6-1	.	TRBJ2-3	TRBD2	TGTGCCAGCAGTGAAATCGGGACTAGCGGCTACACAGATACGCAGTATTTT	CASSEIGTSGYTDTQYF
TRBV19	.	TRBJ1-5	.	TGTGCCAGTAGTATCCCATTGGTGTGGGACGATAGCAATCAGCCCCAGCATTTT	CASSIPLVWDDSNQPQHF
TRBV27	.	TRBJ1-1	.	TGTGCCAGCAGTTACAGAATACAGGGCTTGAGCGATGAAGCTTTCTTT	CASSYRIQGLSDEAFF
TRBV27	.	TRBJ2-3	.	TGTGCCAGCAATGAGTGGATGGGGAGCACAGATACGCAGTATTTT	CASNEWMGSTDTQYF
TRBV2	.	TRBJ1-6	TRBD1	TGTGCCAGCACAGGACAGGGGCGAAATTCACCCCTCCACTTT	CASTGQGRNSPLHF
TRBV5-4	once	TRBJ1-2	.	TGTGCCAGCAGCTTGTTGGGGGACTATGGCTACACCTTC	CASSLLGDYGYTF
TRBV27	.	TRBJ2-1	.	TGTGCCAGCGGCTTAGGGTGGGGGGCCTACAATGAGCAGTTCTTC	CASGLGWGAYNEQFF
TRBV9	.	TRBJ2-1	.	TGTGCCAGCAGCGTAGATACTTACAATGAGCAGTTCTTC	CASSVDTYNEQFF
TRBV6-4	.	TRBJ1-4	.	TGTGCCACCCCGCCCAGGGAAGTAACTAATGAAAAACTGTTTTTT	CATPPREVTNEKLFF
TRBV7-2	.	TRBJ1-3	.	TGTGCCAGCAGCTCACGTTACTCCTCTGGAAACACCATATATTTT	CASSSRYSSGNTIYF
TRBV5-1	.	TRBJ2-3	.	TGCGCCAGCAGCTCATCGGGTCTATCGGAAGATACGCAGTATTTT	CASSSSGLSEDTQYF
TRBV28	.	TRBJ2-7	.	TGTGCCAGCAGGAGACTACCCTCCTACGAGCAGTACTTC	CASRRLPSYEQYF
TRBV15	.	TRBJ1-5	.	TGTGCCACCAGTAAAGACGGTAATCAGCCCCAGCATTTT	CATSKDGNQPQHF
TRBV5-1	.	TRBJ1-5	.	TGCGCCAGCAGCTTGGCCGGGGGACTGGGTCAGCCCCAGCATTTT	CASSLAGGLGQPQHF
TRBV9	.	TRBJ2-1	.	TGTGCCAGCAGCGTATTTTGGGGCAATGAGCAGTTCTTC	CASSVFWGNEQFF
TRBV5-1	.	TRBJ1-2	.	TGCGCCAGCAGCGGTTCTGGGGGAGCTAACTATGGCTACACCTTC	CASSGSGGANYGYTF